The 5 T cell receptor beta chains reported below all come from one sample, sequenced in a study of blood T cell repertoires in COVID-19. Repertoires were generated with immunoSEQ multiplex PCR, while TCRdb's copy carries only in-frame clones and drops some. The table shows approximately 200,000 clones, with 87% occurring only once. The specimen sequenced was PBMCs or T cells enriched from blood (not recorded which). Every receptor here comes from a woman in her thirties who had recovered from COVID-19.

The chain uses TRBV5-6 and TRBJ1-2; no clear D gene. V lost 0 bases, J lost 1 base, and 4 bases lay in between. Germline CDR1 reads SGHDT; CDR2 reads YYEEEE. The CDR3 spans 13 residues. DNA of the CDR3: TGTGCCAGCAGCTTGGTCCGTAACTATGGCTACACCTTC. Protein: CASSLVRNYGYTF.

The rearrangement joins TRBV12-3 or TRBV12-4 to TRBJ1-2, with 7 bases fitting TRBD1. The ends lost 6 bases at V and 5 bases at J; junction bases unmatched: 3. The CDR3 length is 12 residues. Here the CDR3 DNA reads TGTGCCAGCAGCCAGACAGGGTATGGCTACACCTTC. This gives the protein CASSQTGYGYTF.

This clone has only one observation. This chain joins TRBV29-1 and TRBJ1-5; TRBD1 is a possible D gene (6 bases). This CDR3 contains 15 residues. Germline V lookup: CDR1 SQVTM, CDR2 ANQGSEA. V lost 7 bases and J lost 7, with 23 bases in between. The CDR3 DNA sequence: TGCAGCGCTCTGGAACAGGGAGTAACTGGACAGCCCCAGCATTTT. This sequence encodes CSALEQGVTGQPQHF.

The CDR3 sequence is CASSFTGVNTGELFF. The CDR3 DNA reads as TGCGCCAGCAGCTTTACCGGGGTTAACACCGGGGAGCTGTTTTTT. The chain uses TRBV5-1 and TRBJ2-2, with D tentatively TRBD2 (5 bases). CDR3 length: 15 amino acids. Per germline, CDR1 SGHRS and CDR2 YFSETQ. V was cut by 2 bases and J by 2 bases, with 10 bases left in between. The whole variable domain, filled in from reference TRBV5-1 and TRBJ2-2, reads KAGVTQTPRYLIKTRGQQVTLSCSPISGHRSVSWYQQTPGQGLQFLFEYFSETQRNKGNFPGRFSGRQFSNSRSEMNVSTLELGDSALYLCASSFTGVNTGELFFGEGSRLTVL.

This chain uses TRBV30 with TRBJ2-2; D might be TRBD1 (5 bases). This CDR3 spans 15 amino acids. Germline values: CDR1 GTSNPN, CDR2 SVGIG (reference sequence). V lost 4 bases and J lost 5, with 17 bases in between. CDR3 amino acids: CAWTLTATRTGELFF. DNA of the CDR3: TGTGCCTGGACCTTGACAGCCACGAGGACCGGGGAGCTGTTTTTT. Using reference TRBV30 and TRBJ2-2 for the parts outside the CDR3, the full variable domain is SQTIHQWPATLVQPVGSPLSLECTVEGTSNPNLYWYRQAAGRGLQLLFYSVGIGQISSEVPQNLSASRPQDRQFILSSKKLLLSDSGFYLCAWTLTATRTGELFFGEGSRLTVL.